This T cell receptor beta chain was retrieved from a study of T cell responses to AZD1222 COVID-19 vaccine. Study-wide results and limits: Baseline antibody screening turned up just a handful of seropositive AZD1222 recipients. Clonal diversity may have been underestimated, and the donors were mostly white British, with more females than males. Mapped onto spike, vaccine-associated CD4 TCRs spanned it and were dominant at 160-218 and 743-854.

The assay was immunoSEQ multiplex PCR, and TCRdb's table has in-frame clones only and misses some. The sample has around 160,000 clones, about 93% seen once. CDR3 size: 16 residues. V was clipped by 5 bases and J by 0 bases, with 16 bases between them. CDR1 SGHTA and CDR2 FQGNSA come from the germline V gene. For this clone: As yet, its antigen is unknown.

V gene TRBV7-2 combines with J gene TRBJ1-2, with a possible D match to TRBD1 (5 bases). This material consisted of peripheral blood, taken on day 0 of AZD1222 vaccination. This TCR derives from an adult in good health. CDR3 nucleotide sequence: TGTGCCAGCAGCCCAGACCGGGACGCAACTAACTATGGCTACACCTTC. This gives the protein CASSPDRDATNYGYTF.